This T cell receptor beta chain originates from a study of shared clonotypes between healthy human individuals. Study details: Per donor, three plates held CD4 naive cells, three held CD4 memory, two held CD8 naive and one held CD8 memory.

CDR3 length equals 12 residues. V was shortened by 4 bases and J by 2 bases, with 2 bases between the two germline ends. Germline values: CDR1 WNHNN, CDR2 SYGVQD (reference sequence). As concerns this clone: Its matching antigen is unknown. Other DNA sequences within the sample encode an identical CDR3.

Measured with immunoSEQ multiplex PCR; TCRdb has only the in-frame clones, and not every one. The sample yields about 1.5 million clones, 95% to 97% seen once. Points from the study as a whole: Naive subsets generally exceeded memory subsets in estimated richness. Only a few donors were included, so the genetic and exposure-history diversity represented was limited.

Sequencing input: naive CD4+ T cells sorted from blood. Subset specified: CD45RA+ positively selected. V usage is TRBV10-1 and J usage is TRBJ2-2; D remains ambiguous. The sequence was obtained from a man aged 30-40 years in good health. CDR3 sequence: CASSVNTGELFF. CDR3 DNA: TGCGCCAGCAGTGTCAACACCGGGGAGCTGTTTTTT.